The 32 T cell receptor beta chains in this list originate from one sample, sequenced in a study of tumor-infiltrating lymphocytes in primary liver carcinoma. Total RNA (around 500 ng) served as template for TCR beta cDNA synthesis primed by a constant-region primer. Libraries covering TCR beta were generated through three nested multiplex PCR rounds (using a slightly modified ARM-PCR). The first two PCR rounds used TRBV1-TRBV30 forward primers with a C-beta reverse primer, roughly 10 cycles each. TCRdb re-called the multiplex PCR reads with MiXCR, one entry per CDR3 protein. The sample has approximately 110,000 distinct CDR3 sequences; around two thirds are singletons. Extraction of RNA together with DNA used 20-30 mg of unsorted bulk tissue. The material sequenced was liver tumor tissue from sampling region 1. Specified subset: tumor region T1, superior pole. Source of these receptors: a woman aged 55-70 years with primary liver carcinoma and hepatitis B virus infection.

The CDR3 nucleotides are TGTGCCAACGGCTTAGCCTCGGGGGCAGGAGGCTACGAGCAGTACTTC. It specifies CANGLASGAGGYEQYF. The chain combines TRBV11-2 with TRBJ2-7; D may match TRBD1 or TRBD2 (6 bases each). The CDR3 has 16 residues. Trimming left V 10 bases short and J 3 bases short, with 25 bases between. Germline V gene data show CDR1 as SGHAT and CDR2 as FQNNGV. The full variable domain, its missing parts supplied by reference TRBV11-2 and TRBJ2-7, is EAGVAQSPRYKIIEKRQSVAFWCNPISGHATLYWYQQILGQGPKLLIQFQNNGVVDDSQLPKDRFSAERLKGVDSTLKIQPAKLEDSAVYLCANGLASGAGGYEQYFGPGTRLTVT.

With regard to this clonotype: The junction differs from germline at one of its ends, possibly a read error. The chain joins TRBV28 to TRBJ1-2, with a tentative D call TRBD1 (6 bases). There are 19 residues in the CDR3. Germline values: CDR1 MDHEN, CDR2 SYDVKM. The CDR3 DNA is TGTCCCAGCAGTTTATGGGGGGCAGGCAGCCCAGGGATTAACTATGGCTACACCTTC. This sequence encodes CPSSLWGAGSPGINYGYTF.

As regards this clonotype: The conserved phenylalanine or tryptophan is not found at the CDR3 terminus, so this likely reflects a read error. CDR3 amino acids: CASGLGQGGDPQHS. The CDR3 coding sequence is TGTGCCAGCGGCTTGGGACAGGGGGGGGATCCCCAGCATTCT. This chain uses TRBV11-2 with TRBJ1-5; 11 nucleotides match TRBD1. The CDR3 consists of 14 residues. Per germline, CDR1 SGHAT and CDR2 FQNNGV.

This clonotype was seen only a few times. V is TRBV2 and J is TRBJ2-7; TRBD2 matches 15 bases. Germline loops: CDR1 SNHLY, CDR2 FYNNEI. This CDR3 is 17 amino acids long. V was clipped by 7 bases and J by 3 bases; unmatched bases: 10. The CDR3 DNA reads as TGTGCCAGCAAGTCAGGACTAGCGGGAGGGCCGCGCTACGAGCAGTACTTC. Protein: CASKSGLAGGPRYEQYF.

A remark on this clonotype: At one of its ends the junction is not consistent with the germline gene, which may arise from a read error. The rearrangement uses TRBV5-6 and TRBJ2-4, with a weak D call TRBD2 (5 bases). The germline V gene encodes CDR1 SGHDT and CDR2 YYEEEE. This CDR3 is 16 amino acids long. The CDR3 protein is CATSLHRIATKNIQYF. The CDR3 DNA follows: TGTGCCACCAGCCTCCACCGAATAGCGACAAAAAACATTCAGTACTTC.

A word on this clonotype: One end of the junction fails to match germline, which may point to a read error. The chain links TRBV11-2 to TRBJ2-5; D may be TRBD2 (5 bases). Looked up from germline, CDR1 is SGHAT and CDR2 is FQNNGV. CDR3 length: 13 amino acids. The CDR3 DNA is TGCGCCAGCGACTCTACGGGAAGGGAGACCCAGTACTTC. This sequence encodes CASDSTGRETQYF.

This clonotype was seen a few times. This sequence joins TRBV7-9 and TRBJ2-2, with 9 bases matching TRBD1. There are 16 residues in the CDR3. Germline loops: CDR1 SEHNR, CDR2 FQNEAQ (reference sequence). Trimming removed 5 bases from V and 0 bases from J; junction bases left unmatched: 4. As DNA, the CDR3 is TGTGCCAGCAGCACCGGACAGGGGACGAACACCGGGGAGCTGTTTTTT. Amino acid sequence: CASSTGQGTNTGELFF.

This clonotype was seen ten or more times. The chain recombines TRBV10-3 with TRBJ1-2; D remains unclear. This CDR3 region has 13 residues. Germline CDR1 is ENHRY and CDR2 is SYGVKD. V was cut by 2 bases and J by 1 base, with 5 bases left in between. The CDR3: CAISEAYNYGYTF. The CDR3 nucleotides are TGTGCCATCAGTGAGGCTTATAACTATGGCTACACCTTC.

This clonotype was seen at least ten times. The rearrangement uses TRBV29-1 and TRBJ2-7, with D hard to call. The CDR3 loop spans 12 amino acids. The V and J ends lost 4 bases and 4 bases respectively, with 11 bases between them. The germline gives CDR1 SQVTM, CDR2 ANQGSEA. The CDR3 loop reads CSVGDTLYEQYF. The CDR3 DNA sequence: TGCAGCGTTGGTGACACCTTATACGAGCAGTACTTC.

In nucleotides, the CDR3 is TGTGCCAGCAGCTTACGTGTGTGGCGGGAGGAGAACAATGAGCAGTTCTTC. The encoded protein is CASSLRVWREENNEQFF. V usage is TRBV11-2 and J usage is TRBJ2-1; 8 nucleotides align to TRBD2. V gave up 2 bases and J gave up 5 bases; unmatched junction bases: 11. Per germline, CDR1 SGHAT and CDR2 FQNNGV. The CDR3 is 17 residues long.

The chain links TRBV7-9 to TRBJ2-7; the D gene could be TRBD1 or TRBD2 (5 bases each). The CDR3 sequence is 15 residues long. The V end lost 4 bases, the J end lost 0 bases, and 13 bases lay between the germline ends. CDR1 is SEHNR, CDR2 FQNEAQ, per germline (reference sequence). The DNA of the CDR3 is TGTGCCAGCAGCTCCGAGAGGGGAAGCTCCTACGAGCAGTACTTC. It encodes CASSSERGSSYEQYF.

Points on this clonotype: Germline is not matched at one junction end, which may reflect a read error. The chain is built from TRBV11-2 and TRBJ2-3; D is possibly TRBD2 (7 bases). The germline CDR1 and CDR2 sequences are SGHAT and FQNNGV. The CDR3 sequence is 17 residues long. The CDR3 DNA is TGTGCCAGTGGCTTAGGGGGACTAACGTACACGTCAGATATGCAGTATTTT. It is translated as CASGLGGLTYTSDMQYF.

This clonotype was found many times. The V and J genes are TRBV10-3 and TRBJ2-2; 9 bases are shared with TRBD2. Per the germline V gene, CDR1 is ENHRY and CDR2 is SYGVKD. There are 16 residues in the CDR3. The ends lost 6 bases at V and 0 bases at J; junction bases unmatched: 5. The CDR3 DNA reads as TGTGCCATCAGCGCTCTAGCGGGAACGAACACCGGGGAGCTGTTTTTT. It specifies CAISALAGTNTGELFF.

Note on this clonotype: A much larger clone lies a single base off, so this may be a read error. V and J are TRBV10-3 and TRBJ1-4; D gene unclear. Germline V gene data show CDR1 as ENHRY and CDR2 as SYGVKD. CDR3 size: 12 residues. The CDR3 reads CAISEVGERLFF. In DNA form, the CDR3 reads TGTGCCATCAGTGAAGTTGGTGAAAGACTGTTTTTT.

This clonotype was counted ten times or more. This chain connects TRBV12-3 or TRBV12-4 to TRBJ1-3, with D unclear. V lost 2 bases and J 5 bases, leaving 10 bases between the germline ends. This CDR3 comprises 14 residues. This chain's CDR3 is CASSLRGARNTIYF. For the CDR3, the DNA is TGTGCCAGCAGTTTACGAGGTGCTCGAAACACCATATATTTT.

V and J are TRBV20-1 and TRBJ2-7, with D possibly being TRBD2 (6 bases). Trimming cost V 5 bases and J 0 bases, with 14 bases left between them. The CDR3 is made up of 14 amino acids. The V gene's germline CDR1 is DFQATT and CDR2 SNEGSKA (reference sequence). In DNA, the CDR3 is TGCAGTGCTGTGATAGGTAGCGGCTCCTACGAGCAGTACTTC. It yields the protein CSAVIGSGSYEQYF.

The CDR3 loop is CAISGISGSNTGELFF. CDR3 DNA sequence: TGTGCCATCAGTGGGATTAGCGGGAGTAATACCGGGGAGCTGTTTTTT. The V and J genes are TRBV10-3 and TRBJ2-2, with 9 bases aligning to TRBD2. V gave up 4 bases and J gave up 5 bases; unmatched junction bases: 8. Germline-derived CDR1 and CDR2 are ENHRY and SYGVKD. This CDR3 region has 16 residues.

About this clonotype: A read error may explain this, as a much larger clone is one base away. This chain connects TRBV6-1 to TRBJ2-7; 8 nucleotides match TRBD2. V lost 7 bases, J lost 3 bases, and 8 bases stayed unmatched. CDR1 is MNHNS, CDR2 SASEGT, per germline. The CDR3 spans 14 residues. CDR3 residues: CASKPGLGVYEQYF. As DNA, the CDR3 is TGTGCCAGCAAACCGGGACTAGGCGTCTACGAGCAGTACTTC.

As concerns this clonotype: The junction differs from germline at one of its ends, possibly a read error. The V gene is TRBV4-1, the J gene TRBJ1-1; perhaps TRBD1 as D (6 bases). Germline V gene lookup returns CDR1 MGHRA and CDR2 YSYEKL. The CDR3 has 15 amino acids. The CDR3 nucleotides are TGCGCCAGTAGCCAAGGGGGGCTGGGTTCCTCTGAAGCTTTCTTT. Translation gives CASSQGGLGSSEAFF.

This clonotype was counted ten times or more. The V gene is TRBV6-5, the J gene TRBJ2-1; 12 bases agree with TRBD2. Unmatched junction bases numbered 5, after V lost 4 bases and J lost 4 bases. CDR1 is MNHEY and CDR2 is SVGAGI in the germline V gene. The CDR3 is 16 residues long. The CDR3 DNA sequence: TGTGCCAGCAGTTCCAGGACTAGCGGGATATACAATGAGCAGTTCTTC. Its protein is CASSSRTSGIYNEQFF.

The chain carries TRBV7-9 and TRBJ2-7, with D possibly matching TRBD1 (6 bases). V lost 0 bases and J lost 7, with 16 bases in between. This CDR3 is built from 15 residues. Per the germline V gene, CDR1 is SEHNR and CDR2 is FQNEAQ (reference sequence). The DNA for the CDR3 is TGTGCCAGCAGCTTAGCGGGGACCAACCAGGGGGAGCAGTACTTC. Translation: CASSLAGTNQGEQYF.

This clonotype occurred a few times. The V gene is TRBV5-1, the J gene TRBJ2-3; 8 bases are a match to TRBD2. The CDR3 covers 16 residues. Unmatched junction bases numbered 9, after V lost 4 bases and J lost 2 bases. CDR1 is SGHRS and CDR2 is YFSETQ in the germline V gene. The CDR3 reads CASSAGGLGDTDTQYF. CDR3 in DNA: TGCGCCAGCAGCGCCGGGGGACTAGGGGACACAGATACGCAGTATTTT. Filled out from reference TRBV5-1 and TRBJ2-3, the complete variable domain reads KAGVTQTPRYLIKTRGQQVTLSCSPISGHRSVSWYQQTPGQGLQFLFEYFSETQRNKGNFPGRFSGRQFSNSRSEMNVSTLELGDSALYLCASSAGGLGDTDTQYFGPGTRLTVL.

This clonotype has ten or more counts. The chain combines TRBV29-1 with TRBJ2-1; TRBD2 matches at 11 bases. Losses at the gene ends were 5 bases for V and 9 bases for J; bases not matched to a gene: 9. The CDR3 extends over 14 amino acids. CDR1 is SQVTM, CDR2 ANQGSEA, per germline. CDR3: CSVRASGRSGEQFF. In DNA, the CDR3 is TGCAGCGTTCGTGCTAGCGGGAGGTCGGGTGAGCAGTTCTTC.

V gene TRBV6-1 combines with J gene TRBJ2-7; TRBD2 aligns across 7 bases. Germline V gene sequence: CDR1 MNHNS, CDR2 SASEGT. The junction had 12 bases not matched to a gene; V was cut back by 6 bases and J by 4 bases. The CDR3 has 15 residues. The CDR3 region is CASSVLREGPYEQYF. DNA for the CDR3: TGTGCCAGCAGCGTTCTAAGGGAGGGCCCTTACGAGCAGTACTTC.

The rearrangement joins TRBV11-2 to TRBJ2-3, with D perhaps TRBD2 (6 bases). V was shortened by 3 bases and J by 6 bases, with 13 bases between the two germline ends. Germline lookup yields CDR1 SGHAT and CDR2 FQNNGV. The CDR3 length is 14 residues. The CDR3 reads CASSFSSALDTQYF. The CDR3 nucleotides are TGTGCCAGCAGCTTCTCTAGCGCCCTTGATACGCAGTATTTT.

This clonotype was seen repeatedly, ten times or more. V and J are TRBV11-2 and TRBJ2-7; 8 bases match TRBD1. In germline, CDR1 is SGHAT, CDR2 FQNNGV. This CDR3 is built from 14 residues. The junction had 5 bases not matched to a gene; V was cut back by 5 bases and J by 2 bases. The CDR3: CASSPPQGAYEQYF. The DNA for the CDR3 is TGTGCCAGCAGCCCACCACAGGGGGCCTACGAGCAGTACTTC.

With regard to this clonotype: A much larger clone differs from this one at a single base, so this may be a read error. This chain connects TRBV10-3 to TRBJ1-2; D is uncertain. The CDR3 runs to 14 residues. The V gene lost 0 bases and the J gene lost 9 bases, with 14 bases spanning the gap. CDR1 ENHRY and CDR2 SYGVKD come from the germline V gene. CDR3 protein: CAISESSMVGCYTF. The CDR3 DNA follows: TGTGCCATCAGTGAGTCGTCGATGGTTGGATGCTACACCTTC.

The chain joins TRBV29-1 to TRBJ1-1; D perhaps matches TRBD1 (5 bases). CDR1 and CDR2 (germline): SQVTM, ANQGSEA. Trimming stripped 1 base from V and 0 bases from J, with 21 bases between. The CDR3 has 18 amino acids. CDR3 sequence reads: CSVEAGLGDYRVNTEAFF. The CDR3 DNA reads as TGCAGCGTTGAAGCGGGGCTGGGGGACTATAGGGTGAACACTGAAGCTTTCTTT. The variable domain in full, with the rest retrieved from reference TRBV29-1 and TRBJ1-1, is SAVISQKPSRDICQRGTSLTIQCQVDSQVTMMFWYRQQPGQSLTLIATANQGSEATYESGFVIDKFPISRPNLTFSTLTVSNMSPEDSSIYLCSVEAGLGDYRVNTEAFFGQGTRLTVV.

A word on this clonotype: Since a much larger clone is just one base distant, this may be a read error. The V gene is TRBV6-6, the J gene TRBJ2-7, with D hard to call. The germline V gene encodes CDR1 MNHNY and CDR2 SVGAGI (reference sequence). The CDR3 has 17 residues. CDR3 residues: CVSSYSSRQAGTYEQYF. CDR3 bases: TGTGTCAGCAGTTACTCGAGTCGGCAGGCAGGAACCTACGAGCAGTACTTC.

As concerns this clonotype: Its ends do not fully match the called genes, so a read error is possible. The chain couples TRBV7-8 to TRBJ2-1, with TRBD2 as a possible D gene (5 bases). The CDR3 sequence is 16 residues long. The germline CDR1 and CDR2 sequences are SGHVS and FQNEAQ. The chain's CDR3 is CTSSPVRLSFYNEQFF. CDR3 coding DNA: TGTACCAGCAGCCCCGTGAGACTATCCTTTTACAATGAGCAGTTCTTC.

This clonotype came up many times. J is TRBJ1-5 and V is TRBV6-2 or TRBV6-3, with 8 bases lining up with TRBD1. Germline V CDR1 and CDR2: MNHEY, SVGEGT. CDR3 size: 18 residues. With V trimmed by 6 bases and J by 2 bases, 15 bases remained unmatched. CDR3 in amino acids: CASSRTGLLVGGNQPQHF. Here the CDR3 DNA reads TGTGCCAGCAGCCGGACAGGGCTACTGGTAGGAGGCAATCAGCCCCAGCATTTT.

Remarks on this clonotype: This may come from a read error, since a much larger clone is one base off. The rearrangement joins TRBV6-1 to TRBJ2-1; no definite D call. This CDR3 has 16 amino acids. Germline V gene lookup returns CDR1 MNHNS and CDR2 SASEGT. CDR3 nucleotides: TGTGCCAGCATCGGTTTTAGTTCCCGCTCCTGCAATGAGCAGTTCTTC. Its translation is CASIGFSSRSCNEQFF.